The present T cell receptor (beta chain) was sequenced within a study of early T cells in non-severe SARS-CoV-2 infection. Across the study: Whole-blood bulk RNA, unsorted, was sequenced, and chains were unpaired.

Unique molecular identifiers (one per individual cDNA molecule) were attached. TCRdb re-called the 5' RACE reads with MiXCR, one entry per CDR3 protein. Of around 50,000 distinct CDR3 sequences listed, roughly an eighth were seen once; the top ten hold about 3%. V dropped 8 bases and J dropped 2; count of bases not matched to a gene: 6. The germline gives CDR1 ENHRY, CDR2 SYGVKD. This CDR3 region has 14 residues. Study results and caveats: VDJdb matches were skewed toward anti-spike CD8 T cell responses.

In its sample, this clonotype was seen once. What it recognizes is unknown. Sequenced sample: whole blood. This clonotype was sampled from an adult who was a healthcare worker with PCR-confirmed SARS-CoV-2 infection or an uninfected control (not recorded which). J is TRBJ2-3 and V is TRBV10-3; 8 nucleotides match TRBD1. This CDR3 reads CAIRRQGITDTQYF. CDR3 nucleotides: TGTGCCATCCGGCGACAGGGGATCACAGATACGCAGTATTTT.